This T cell receptor (beta chain) was identified during a study of response to subunit inactivated influenza vaccine. A few counts support this clonotype. TCRdb called the RT-PCR reads again in MiXCR, with one record for every CDR3 protein. The table records around 520,000 distinct CDR3 sequences, roughly 27% of them present only once. The sequence came from a middle-aged man who received an inactivated influenza vaccine. Sequenced material: CD4+ T cells sorted from PBMCs, taken about 5 days after vaccination.

The CDR3 reads CASSLLAETQYF. CDR3 in DNA: TGCGCCAGCAGCCTTCTAGCGGAGACCCAGTACTTC. This rearrangement joins TRBV5-1 to TRBJ2-5; D may be TRBD2 (6 bases). CDR3 length: 12 amino acids. The germline V gene encodes CDR1 SGHRS and CDR2 YFSETQ. The V end lost 4 bases, the J end lost 5 bases, and 9 bases lay between the germline ends.